This T cell receptor (beta chain) stems from a study of tissue T cells after allogeneic stem cell transplantation. CDR1 and CDR2 from the germline V gene are KGHSH and LQKENI. Trimming shortened V by 8 bases and J by 8 bases, and 13 bases separated the two germline ends. There are 13 residues in the CDR3. Broader study findings: Within patients, tissue anatomy strongly shaped TCR repertoire composition.

Some clones are missing from TCRdb's copy, which holds only in-frame ones; the method was immunoSEQ multiplex PCR. The table shows around 1,400 clones, with roughly 75% occurring only once. This clone was seen more than once but under ten times. Its antigen remains unknown. This TCR was recovered from a male patient aged 40 to 69 with steroid-refractory graft-versus-host disease after an allogeneic stem cell transplant. The T cells may partly be graft donor cells. Sample: stomach tissue, taken at autopsy. The J gene is TRBJ1-6, the V gene TRBV18, with a weak D call TRBD1 (5 bases). As DNA, the CDR3 is TGTGCCAGCGCGGGGGGATCTGATTCACCCCTCCACTTT. Protein sequence: CASAGGSDSPLHF.